One and the same sample provided the 2 T cell receptor beta chains below, sequenced in a study of T cell responses to AZD1222 COVID-19 vaccine. Measured with immunoSEQ multiplex PCR; TCRdb has only the in-frame clones, and not every one. The data contain roughly 180,000 clones, roughly 90% of them singletons. The material sequenced was peripheral blood, taken 28 days after the second AZD1222 dose. These TCRs come from an adult who received the AZD1222 COVID-19 vaccine.

This rearrangement joins TRBV25-1 to TRBJ1-1, with D possibly TRBD1 on 5 matching bases. There are 15 residues in the CDR3. Trimming took off 1 base at V and 6 bases at J, with 15 bases between the two ends. Germline V gene sequence: CDR1 MGHDK, CDR2 SYGVNS. The CDR3 nucleotides read TGTGCCAGCAGTGAATCAGCAGGGTTAAACGCTGAAGCTTTCTTT. Amino acid sequence: CASSESAGLNAEAFF.

The CDR3 DNA reads as TGTGCCAGTAGTCCCACCGGGTCCCCATATAGCAATCAGCCCCAGCATTTT. The encoded protein is CASSPTGSPYSNQPQHF. The chain links TRBV19 to TRBJ1-5; D remains unclear. Germline CDR1 and CDR2: LNHDA and SQIVND (reference sequence). This CDR3 has 17 residues. Trimming left V 5 bases short and J 0 bases short, with 17 bases between.